The 32 T cell receptor beta chains reported below all come from one sample, sequenced in a study of beta chain features in type 1 diabetes. Their antigens are not known. Sequenced material consisted of expressed TCRB transcripts (all of the isolated RNA was reverse transcribed). Some clones are missing from TCRdb's copy, which holds only in-frame ones; the method was immunoSEQ multiplex PCR. The data hold approximately 730,000 clones, with 13% observed a single time. General study points: A moderate, significant TCRB CDR3 shortening appeared in type 1 diabetes across four CD4+ subsets.

Specimen: naive CD4+ T cells from blood. Source of these receptors: a man between 18 and 35 years old with type 1 diabetes.

The V and J genes are TRBV7-6 and TRBJ1-3, with D possibly TRBD1 on 5 matching bases. This CDR3 comprises 14 residues. The germline V gene encodes CDR1 SGHVS and CDR2 FNYEAQ. Trimming left V 8 bases short and J 7 bases short, with 18 bases between. The CDR3 is CASGEVGLRNTIYF. CDR3 bases: TGTGCCAGCGGTGAAGTGGGACTACGCAACACCATATATTTT.

V is TRBV19 and J is TRBJ2-3; D not certain. The CDR3 length is 13 residues. With 5 bases removed from V and 2 bases from J, the gap between germline ends came to 8 bases. Germline V lookup: CDR1 LNHDA, CDR2 SQIVND (reference sequence). This CDR3 reads CASSATHTDTQYF. DNA of the CDR3: TGTGCCAGTAGTGCCACCCACACAGATACGCAGTATTTT.

This clone was found once. The chain carries TRBV9 and TRBJ1-4; D not certain. This CDR3 region has 14 residues. V shed 1 base and J shed 4 bases, with 8 bases lying between them. Looked up from germline, CDR1 is SGDLS and CDR2 is YYNGEE. CDR3 nucleotide sequence: TGTGCCAGCAGCGTAAGCAGCCTTAATGAAAAACTGTTTTTT. Translated, it gives CASSVSSLNEKLFF.

A few counts support this clone. Other DNA sequences from this sample encode an identical CDR3 as well. The V and J genes are TRBV29-1 and TRBJ1-1; no clear D gene. The CDR3 contains 13 residues. Trimming removed 1 base at V and 0 bases at J, with 6 bases between. CDR1 is SQVTM and CDR2 is ANQGSEA in the germline V gene. The DNA of the CDR3 is TGCAGCGTTGAAGGCAGGCTGAACACTGAAGCTTTCTTT. Amino acids: CSVEGRLNTEAFF.

This sequence joins TRBV7-2 and TRBJ2-7, with TRBD2 matching 10 bases. The CDR3 runs 14 residues. Trimming removed 7 bases from V and 1 base from J; junction bases left unmatched: 4. CDR1 SGHTA and CDR2 FQGNSA come from the germline V gene. CDR3 residues: CASNIAGGSYEQYF. The CDR3 DNA is TGTGCCAGCAACATAGCGGGGGGATCCTACGAGCAGTACTTC.

This clone showed up just a few times. At one end, the junction sequence differs from germline, possibly due to a read error. In nucleotides, the CDR3 is TGTGCTAGCAGCGCGGGAGGGGAGACCCAGTACTTC. Translated, it gives CASSAGGETQYF. V usage is TRBV7-7 and J usage is TRBJ2-5, with 9 nucleotides matching TRBD2. Germline assignment: CDR1 SSHAT and CDR2 FNYEAQ (reference sequence). CDR3 length equals 12 residues.

The rearrangement joins TRBV9 to TRBJ2-5, with 9 nucleotides matching TRBD1. Germline CDR1 SGDLS, CDR2 YYNGEE. The V and J ends lost 3 bases and 4 bases, in that order; junction bases with no gene match: 7. This CDR3 contains 15 residues. CDR3 nucleotide sequence: TGTGCCAGCAGCGCCCGGAACAGGGGGCGAGAGACCCAGTACTTC. This codes for CASSARNRGRETQYF.

Details on this clone: The same CDR3 can be traced to other DNA sequences in this sample. This rearrangement joins TRBV4-1 to TRBJ2-3; D is undetermined. The CDR3 is made up of 14 amino acids. The germline V gene encodes CDR1 MGHRA and CDR2 YSYEKL. V was trimmed by 0 bases and J by 0 bases, leaving 4 bases between them. CDR3 protein: CASSQDPSTDTQYF. The CDR3 bases are TGCGCCAGCAGCCAAGATCCCAGCACAGATACGCAGTATTTT.

This clone was counted only a few times. V is TRBV5-1 and J is TRBJ1-2; D uncertain. V was pared by 4 bases and J by 4 bases, with 14 bases between. The CDR3 has 14 amino acids. The germline CDR1 and CDR2 sequences are SGHRS and YFSETQ. CDR3 in DNA: TGCGCCAGCAGCCCGGATGCCGGAGGCTATGGCTACACCTTC. The encoded protein is CASSPDAGGYGYTF. Full variable domain (remainder filled in from reference TRBV5-1 and TRBJ1-2): KAGVTQTPRYLIKTRGQQVTLSCSPISGHRSVSWYQQTPGQGLQFLFEYFSETQRNKGNFPGRFSGRQFSNSRSEMNVSTLELGDSALYLCASSPDAGGYGYTFGSGTRLTVV.

This clone occurred a few times. The chain uses TRBV6-1 and TRBJ1-2, with TRBD1 as a possible D gene (5 bases). Germline V gene data show CDR1 as MNHNS and CDR2 as SASEGT. Trimming removed 6 bases at V and 7 bases at J, with 15 bases between. This CDR3 contains 13 residues. The CDR3 spells CASRAGQGGGYTF. CDR3 sequence (DNA): TGTGCCAGCAGAGCAGGCCAGGGAGGTGGCTACACCTTC.

This clone was seen more than once but under ten times. The chain has TRBV5-4 and TRBJ2-2; D unclear. Germline assignment: CDR1 SGHNT and CDR2 YYREEE (reference sequence). Between the trimmed V and J ends, which lost 5 bases and 0 bases, there was a span of 14 bases. This CDR3 contains 16 residues. CDR3 loop: CASSLTATTNTGELFF. Here the CDR3 DNA reads TGTGCCAGCAGTCTGACGGCGACAACGAACACCGGGGAGCTGTTTTTT.

This clone appeared a few times. V and J are TRBV4-1 and TRBJ1-2, with 10 positions matching TRBD1. Germline V CDR1 and CDR2: MGHRA, YSYEKL. This CDR3 spans 16 amino acids. V was pared by 1 base and J by 4 bases, with 6 bases of the junction left unmatched. CDR3 sequence reads: CASSQGQGANIYGYTF. DNA of the CDR3: TGCGCCAGCAGCCAAGGACAGGGGGCGAATATCTATGGCTACACCTTC.

This clone was recorded a few times. The chain joins TRBV7-9 to TRBJ1-4; D gene unclear. The V and J ends lost 5 bases and 12 bases respectively, with 10 bases between them. CDR1 and CDR2 from the germline V gene are SEHNR and FQNEAQ (reference sequence). This CDR3 has 11 residues. As DNA, the CDR3 is TGTGCCAGCAGCCCCAGCCATGAACTGTTTTTT. It yields the protein CASSPSHELFF.

The sample holds a few counts of this clone. The V call is TRBV7-8, the J call TRBJ2-1; D unclear. The length of the CDR3 is 14 residues. CDR1 is SGHVS, CDR2 FQNEAQ, per germline. The V gene lost 2 bases and the J gene lost 8 bases, with 13 bases spanning the gap. CDR3 loop: CASSLNLGFDEQFF. In DNA, the CDR3 is TGTGCCAGCAGCTTAAACCTGGGTTTCGATGAGCAGTTCTTC. The full variable domain, with the rest looked up from reference TRBV7-8 and TRBJ2-1, is GAGVSQSPRYKVAKRGQDVALRCDPISGHVSLFWYQQALGQGPEFLTYFQNEAQLDKSGLPSDRFFAERPEGSVSTLKIQRTQQEDSAVYLCASSLNLGFDEQFFGPGTRLTVL.

This sequence joins TRBV4-1 and TRBJ2-7, with TRBD1 identical over 7 bases. The V gene's germline CDR1 is MGHRA and CDR2 YSYEKL. J was trimmed by 2 bases and V by 1 base; bases with no gene match: 8. The CDR3 sequence is 16 residues long. CDR3 bases: TGCGCCAGCAGCCAAGCGACAGGGCCTACTACCTACGAGCAGTACTTC. Translation gives CASSQATGPTTYEQYF.

The table lists this clone with a few counts. The rearrangement joins TRBV4-1 to TRBJ2-6; D is possibly TRBD1 (6 bases). The CDR3 has 17 amino acids. Per germline, CDR1 MGHRA and CDR2 YSYEKL. V lost 4 bases and J 2 bases, leaving 15 bases between the germline ends. CDR3 region: CASSPGHQATGANVLTF. The CDR3 bases are TGCGCCAGCAGCCCGGGACACCAGGCTACTGGGGCCAACGTCCTGACTTTC.

This clone was seen a handful of times. The chain carries TRBV28 and TRBJ1-2, with D tentatively TRBD1 (5 bases). V was clipped by 11 bases and J by 2 bases, with 12 bases between them. This CDR3 has 12 amino acids. Germline CDR1 MDHEN, CDR2 SYDVKM. CDR3 DNA: TGTGCCGGGGGACGGCCAAACTATGGCTACACCTTC. Translating gives CAGGRPNYGYTF.

This chain uses TRBV5-4 with TRBJ2-3; TRBD2 matches at 9 bases. Germline loops: CDR1 SGHNT, CDR2 YYREEE (reference sequence). V lost 2 bases and J lost 1; bases outside the gene matches: 2. The CDR3 covers 15 residues. CDR3 sequence (DNA): TGTGCCAGCAGCTTCAGACTAGCGGGCACAGATACGCAGTATTTT. Translating it yields CASSFRLAGTDTQYF.

This chain links TRBV18 with TRBJ2-6; possibly TRBD1 for D (5 bases). The CDR3 sequence is 17 residues long. The germline V gene has CDR1 KGHSH and CDR2 LQKENI. V was cut by 3 bases and J by 0 bases, with 12 bases left in between. The CDR3 spells CASSPTGTGSGANVLTF. The CDR3 DNA reads TGTGCCAGCTCACCTACAGGCACCGGCTCTGGGGCCAACGTCCTGACTTTC.

This clone has only a few counts. J is TRBJ1-2 and V is TRBV2; 9 bases line up with TRBD1. The CDR3 runs to 14 residues. V shed 5 bases and J 7 bases; nucleotides not matched to a gene: 8. In germline, CDR1 is SNHLY, CDR2 FYNNEI. The CDR3 nucleotides read TGTGCCAGCAGTCAACTACAGGGGGCAGGTGGCTACACCTTC. Amino acids: CASSQLQGAGGYTF.

This clone was seen a few times. J is TRBJ1-2 and V is TRBV19; D call uncertain. The V end lost 4 bases, the J end lost 5 bases, and 17 bases lay between the germline ends. This CDR3 has 15 residues. The germline V gene encodes CDR1 LNHDA and CDR2 SQIVND (reference sequence). The CDR3 protein is CASSKTGFSSYGYTF. In DNA form, the CDR3 reads TGTGCCAGTAGTAAGACGGGGTTTTCGTCATATGGCTACACCTTC.

This clone was detected a few times. This sequence joins TRBV30 and TRBJ1-2; perhaps TRBD1 as D (6 bases). V was clipped by 5 bases and J by 8 bases, with 18 bases between them. CDR3 length: 13 amino acids. Germline CDR1 GTSNPN, CDR2 SVGIG (reference sequence). CDR3 residues: CAWHLIPGAGYTF. The CDR3 DNA reads as TGTGCCTGGCACCTTATTCCAGGGGCGGGCTACACCTTC.

This clone was found a few times. The chain uses TRBV2 and TRBJ2-5; TRBD2 matches 14 bases. Germline V CDR1 and CDR2: SNHLY, FYNNEI. The CDR3 consists of 16 residues. V lost 11 bases and J lost 5; bases outside the gene matches: 13. The DNA of the CDR3 is TGTGCCGGGGATCCGGGGACTAGCGGGGGCGAGGAGACCCAGTACTTC. Its protein product is CAGDPGTSGGEETQYF. Filled out from reference TRBV2 and TRBJ2-5, the complete variable domain reads EPEVTQTPSHQVTQMGQEVILRCVPISNHLYFYWYRQILGQKVEFLVSFYNNEISEKSEIFDDQFSVERPDGSNFTLKIRSTKLEDSAMYFCAGDPGTSGGEETQYFGPGTRLLVL.

The table lists this clone with a few counts. The chain uses TRBV28 and TRBJ2-6, with D perhaps being TRBD1 or TRBD2 (5 bases each). The V and J ends lost 3 bases and 0 bases respectively, with 12 bases between them. CDR1 and CDR2 (germline): MDHEN, SYDVKM. The CDR3 is made up of 17 amino acids. The chain's CDR3 is CASSFSGASSGANVLTF. The CDR3 DNA follows: TGTGCCAGCAGTTTTTCCGGGGCCAGCTCTGGGGCCAACGTCCTGACTTTC.

This clone showed up just a few times. The chain uses TRBV29-1 and TRBJ2-3; 7 bases map to TRBD2. The CDR3 consists of 13 residues. In germline, CDR1 is SQVTM, CDR2 ANQGSEA. V lost 5 bases, J lost 5 bases, and 7 bases stayed unmatched. CDR3 nucleotides: TGCAGCGTTCGGCGGGGGTCTGTAGATACGCAGTATTTT. Translation: CSVRRGSVDTQYF.

The V call is TRBV7-9, the J call TRBJ1-2; 10 bases match TRBD1. V lost 5 bases, J lost 3 bases, and 15 bases stayed unmatched. Germline V gene data show CDR1 as SEHNR and CDR2 as FQNEAQ (reference sequence). CDR3 length equals 18 residues. The CDR3, as DNA: TGTGCCAGCAGCCCAAAGGGGACAGGGGCCTCCTTGGACTATGGCTACACCTTC. As protein: CASSPKGTGASLDYGYTF. The full variable domain, in which reference TRBV7-9 and TRBJ1-2 provide the parts outside the CDR3, is DTGVSQNPRHKITKRGQNVTFRCDPISEHNRLYWYRQTLGQGPEFLTYFQNEAQLEKSRLLSDRFSAERPKGSFSTLEIQRTEQGDSAMYLCASSPKGTGASLDYGYTFGSGTRLTVV.

This clone was found a few times. The chain is built from TRBV18 and TRBJ2-3; 8 positions agree with TRBD1. In germline, CDR1 is KGHSH, CDR2 LQKENI. The CDR3 contains 16 residues. After removal of 4 bases from V and 1 base from J, the junction contained 7 bases not matched to a gene. CDR3 nucleotide sequence: TGTGCCAGCTCACTCGGACAGGGAACGGGCACAGATACGCAGTATTTT. Encoded protein: CASSLGQGTGTDTQYF. The whole variable domain, remainder taken from reference TRBV18 and TRBJ2-3, is NAGVMQNPRHLVRRRGQEARLRCSPMKGHSHVYWYRQLPEEGLKFMVYLQKENIIDESGMPKERFSAEFPKEGPSILRIQQVVRGDSAAYFCASSLGQGTGTDTQYFGPGTRLTVL.

V is TRBV5-4 and J is TRBJ1-3; D is possibly TRBD1 (5 bases). Germline CDR1 SGHNT, CDR2 YYREEE (reference sequence). Between the trimmed V and J ends, which lost 1 base and 4 bases, there was a span of 15 bases. The CDR3 is 16 residues long. CDR3 amino acids: CASSLFSGNLGNTIYF. The CDR3 DNA sequence: TGTGCCAGCAGCTTGTTTTCAGGGAATCTCGGAAACACCATATATTTT.

The chain joins TRBV10-3 to TRBJ2-5; D is perhaps TRBD2 (5 bases). V shed 3 bases and J shed 2 bases, with 10 bases lying between them. The CDR3 has 14 amino acids. CDR1 is ENHRY and CDR2 is SYGVKD in the germline V gene. As DNA, the CDR3 is TGTGCCATCAGTGACTCCGGACTGCAAGAGACCCAGTACTTC. Amino acid sequence: CAISDSGLQETQYF.

The genes are TRBV5-4 and TRBJ1-1; D gene unclear. V lost 0 bases, J lost 4 bases, and 10 bases lay in between. This CDR3 comprises 14 residues. CDR1 and CDR2 (germline): SGHNT, YYREEE (reference sequence). CDR3 amino acids: CASSLAQPGTEAFF. For the CDR3, the DNA is TGTGCCAGCAGCTTGGCCCAACCGGGCACTGAAGCTTTCTTT.

The V call is TRBV5-1, the J call TRBJ2-7; D is unclear. The germline V gene encodes CDR1 SGHRS and CDR2 YFSETQ. This CDR3 comprises 14 residues. Trimming left V 0 bases short and J 3 bases short, with 10 bases between. Written as DNA, the CDR3 is TGCGCCAGCAGCTTGGTAGGGAAGATCTACGAGCAGTACTTC. Its protein is CASSLVGKIYEQYF.

The J gene is TRBJ2-5, the V gene TRBV6-4; D not resolved. Trimming removed 5 bases at V and 2 bases at J, with 6 bases between. From germline, CDR1 is MRHNA and CDR2 SNTAGT. The CDR3 has 12 amino acids. The CDR3, as DNA: TGTGCCAGCAGTTGGGCGCAAGAGACCCAGTACTTC. It codes for CASSWAQETQYF.